This is a list of T cell receptor beta chains from one sample in a study of blood T cell repertoires in COVID-19. Measured with immunoSEQ multiplex PCR; TCRdb has only the in-frame clones, and not every one. Altogether about 120,000 clones are present, more than 70% being singletons, with the ten largest covering under 4%. Specimen: peripheral blood. Every receptor here comes from a man aged 60 to 75 with acute or convalescent COVID-19. The CDR3 runs from the conserved cysteine through the conserved F or W. A D gene is named only where the DNA matches it firmly. Only some rows state a clone size, as once, few, many or a class for expanded clones.

V	size	D	J	DNA	CDR3
TRBV7-9	NA	TRBD1	TRBJ1-2	TGTGCCAGCAGCGACAGGGGAAGTGTTATGAGAGATGGCTACACCTTC	CASSDRGSVMRDGYTF
TRBV6-5	NA	NA	TRBJ2-7	TGTGCCAGCAGCCGTCAGGGATCAATGGGCGAGCAGTACTTC	CASSRQGSMGEQYF
TRBV5-1	NA	TRBD2	TRBJ2-5	TGCGCCAGCAGCCCCGGGACTAGCGGGAGAGAGACCCAGTACTTC	CASSPGTSGRETQYF
TRBV7-2	NA	TRBD2	TRBJ2-6	TGTGCCCAGCCAGCGGGAGGGAGTCACTCTGGGGCCAACGTCCTGACTTTC	CAQPAGGSHSGANVLTF
TRBV7-9	NA	NA	TRBJ1-1	TGTGCCAGCAGGTATGGAGGGAACACTGAAGCTTTCTTT	CASRYGGNTEAFF
TRBV5-4	few	NA	TRBJ2-3	TGTGCCAGCAGCTTGCGGGAGACGACAGATACGCAGTATTTT	CASSLRETTDTQYF
TRBV28	NA	NA	TRBJ1-2	TGTGCCAGCAGTTTATCAGGGGTCGACTATGGCTACACCTTC	CASSLSGVDYGYTF
TRBV7-9	once	NA	TRBJ2-7	TGTGCCAGCAGTTTCTCAACATACAGGGAGTACGAGCAGTACTTC	CASSFSTYREYEQYF
TRBV10-1	NA	TRBD1	TRBJ2-5	TGCGCCAGCAGTGTTGGGCAGGGGGCCCAAGAGACCCAGTACTTC	CASSVGQGAQETQYF
TRBV5-4	NA	TRBD2	TRBJ2-7	TGTGCCAGCAGCGTGGGACTAGCGGGAGGTTACGAGCAGTACTTC	CASSVGLAGGYEQYF
TRBV27	NA	TRBD2	TRBJ2-1	TGTGCCAGCAGTCCCTCTAGCGGATCCTACAATGAGCAGTTCTTC	CASSPSSGSYNEQFF
TRBV9	NA	NA	TRBJ1-5	TGTGCCAGCAGCGTAGACTCTGTAAATCAGCCCCAGCATTTT	CASSVDSVNQPQHF
TRBV6-6	NA	TRBD1	TRBJ1-2	TGTGCCACCAAGGGGGCCGACTATGGCTACACCTTC	CATKGADYGYTF
TRBV10-3	NA	TRBD2	TRBJ2-3	TGTGCCATCAGTGGGGGACTAGCGGTGGGGGATACGCAGTATTTT	CAISGGLAVGDTQYF
TRBV5-1	once	NA	TRBJ2-7	TGCGCCAGCAGCTTGACAGGGGGAGGGTACGAGCAGTACTTC	CASSLTGGGYEQYF
TRBV29-1	once	NA	TRBJ2-7	TGCAGCGTTGAAGATCGGAGAGGTAACGAGCAGTACTTC	CSVEDRRGNEQYF
TRBV6-2/TRBV6-3	NA	TRBD2	TRBJ2-5	TGTGCCAGCAGCACTAGCGGGAGGGTCCGAGAGACCCAGTACTTC	CASSTSGRVRETQYF
TRBV3-1/TRBV3-2	NA	NA	TRBJ2-7	TGTGCCAGCAGCCAAACCGGCCTGTTCGGGGAGCAGTACTTC	CASSQTGLFGEQYF
TRBV4-3	once	NA	TRBJ1-3	TGCGCCAGCAGCCAAGAAAGACAGGAGGATGGAAACACCATATATTTT	CASSQERQEDGNTIYF
TRBV5-1	NA	NA	TRBJ2-3	TGCGCCAGCAGCTTGGGGACTAAGAGCACAGATACGCAGTATTTT	CASSLGTKSTDTQYF
TRBV10-2	NA	NA	TRBJ2-2	TGCGCCAGCAGCCGGCAGGGGTACACCGGGGAGCTGTTTTTT	CASSRQGYTGELFF
TRBV7-2	NA	TRBD2	TRBJ2-7	TGTGCCAGCAGCTTAGTGGCGGGGGGCACCTACGAGCAGTACTTC	CASSLVAGGTYEQYF
TRBV9	NA	TRBD1	TRBJ2-3	TGTGCCAGCAGCGCCTCAGGGGGTTCTAGCACAGATACGCAGTATTTT	CASSASGGSSTDTQYF
TRBV28	NA	NA	TRBJ2-3	TGTGCCAGCAGTTTACGCCGCCTGAGCGGGTCAGATACGCAGTATTTT	CASSLRRLSGSDTQYF
TRBV28	NA	NA	TRBJ2-1	TGTGCCAGCAGTTTATGGGCCAGTACCTTCTACAATGAGCAGTTCTTC	CASSLWASTFYNEQFF
TRBV7-2	NA	NA	TRBJ2-2	TGTGCCAGCAGCTTGTCTAGCTCCACCGGGGAGCTGTTTTTT	CASSLSSSTGELFF
TRBV28	NA	TRBD1	TRBJ1-4	TGTGCCAGCAGTCGAGAAGGGACAGCAGCTAATGAAAAACTGTTTTTT	CASSREGTAANEKLFF
TRBV29-1	NA	TRBD1	TRBJ2-5	TGCAGCGTTTTAACAGGGGATGAGACCCAGTACTTC	CSVLTGDETQYF
TRBV19	NA	NA	TRBJ1-4	TGTGCCAGTAGTATGGCTGCAGCGGCCGGAAAACTGTTTTTT	CASSMAAAAGKLFF
TRBV6-1	few	NA	TRBJ1-1	TGTGCCAGCAGTGAAATGGGGCCGGGGAGGGGCACTGAAGCTTTCTTT	CASSEMGPGRGTEAFF
TRBV5-1	NA	NA	TRBJ2-1	TGCGCCAGCAGCTTGGCCCCGGGAGACCACAATGAGCAGTTCTTC	CASSLAPGDHNEQFF
TRBV6-6	NA	TRBD1	TRBJ1-2	TGTGCCAACGGACAGGGTAACTATGGCTACACCTTC	CANGQGNYGYTF
TRBV5-5	once	TRBD1	TRBJ2-1	TGTGCCACCACAGGGGAACATGAGCAGTTCTTC	CATTGEHEQFF
TRBV10-3	NA	NA	TRBJ1-2	TGTGCCATCAGTGATAAGGGGAACTATGGCTACACCTTC	CAISDKGNYGYTF
TRBV7-9	NA	NA	TRBJ2-3	TGTGCCAGCAGCCAAGGCTTACTAGTTCTAGGTACGCAGTATTTT	CASSQGLLVLGTQYF
TRBV6-5	few	TRBD1	TRBJ2-1	TGTGCCAGCAGTTACTCGACAGGGCCTCTCAATGAGCAGTTCTTC	CASSYSTGPLNEQFF
TRBV7-9	NA	NA	TRBJ1-5	TGTGCCAGCAGCTTAGCAGGGGGTCATAATCAGCCCCAGCATTTT	CASSLAGGHNQPQHF
TRBV19	NA	TRBD2	TRBJ2-7	TGTGCCAGTAAACGGACTAGCGGGAGCTCGGGCGAGCAGTACTTC	CASKRTSGSSGEQYF
TRBV2	NA	TRBD1	TRBJ2-5	TGTGCCAGCAGCCTACAGGGGGCGCGTCTCGAAGAGACCCAGTACTTC	CASSLQGARLEETQYF
TRBV28	NA	NA	TRBJ2-3	TGTGCCAGCAGTCTTAGCGGAAGCACAGATACGCAGTATTTT	CASSLSGSTDTQYF
TRBV28	NA	NA	TRBJ2-1	TGTGCCAGCAGTTTACTAGCGAAGAATGAGCAGTTCTTC	CASSLLAKNEQFF
TRBV14	NA	TRBD1	TRBJ2-5	TGTGCCAGCAGCCCGACAGGGATCCACGGGGAGACCCAGTACTTC	CASSPTGIHGETQYF
TRBV5-1	NA	NA	TRBJ1-2	TGCGCCAGCAGCTCGGAAGAAACAGGGAGTGGCTATGGCTACACCTTC	CASSSEETGSGYGYTF